The rows below give T cell receptor beta chains drawn from one sample of a study of OX40 agonist ivuxolimab in advanced cancers. Sequencing was performed with immunoSEQ multiplex PCR; in TCRdb, only in-frame clones are kept and a portion is missing. The data hold more than 65,000 clones, with roughly 85% observed a single time. The sequencing here drew on CD4+ or CD8+ T cells sorted from blood, taken in a trial of the OX40 agonist ivuxolimab. Every receptor here comes from an adult with an advanced solid tumor such as melanoma, head and neck, liver or kidney cancer. Each CDR3 is given with its conserved first and last residue. A D gene is named only where the DNA matches it firmly. Size is omitted from some rows. Given values are once, few, many or a class for expanded clones.

D | J | size | V | CDR3 | DNA
TRBD2 | TRBJ2-7 | . | TRBV7-6 | CASSPFGTSGSRGYEQYF | TGTGCCAGCAGCCCGTTTGGGACTAGCGGGAGTAGGGGGTACGAGCAGTACTTC
TRBD1 | TRBJ2-1 | once | TRBV29-1 | CSVGTGLYNEQFF | TGCAGCGTTGGGACAGGGCTTTACAATGAGCAGTTCTTC
TRBD1 | TRBJ2-7 | . | TRBV7-2 | CASSLERGQSSYEQYF | TGTGCCAGCAGCTTAGAACGGGGACAGAGCTCCTACGAGCAGTACTTC
. | TRBJ1-4 | . | TRBV18 | CASSPTGNTEKLFF | TGTGCCAGCTCACCTACCGGGAATACTGAAAAACTGTTTTTT
. | TRBJ1-4 | once | TRBV5-1 | CASSLVGSNEKLFF | TGCGCCAGCAGCTTGGTTGGATCTAATGAAAAACTGTTTTTT
. | TRBJ2-2 | . | TRBV6-5 | CASRESYVGTGELFF | TGTGCCAGCAGAGAGTCTTACGTGGGGACCGGGGAGCTGTTTTTT
. | TRBJ1-1 | . | TRBV7-8 | CASSLAVSLMNTEAFF | TGTGCCAGCAGCTTAGCGGTCAGCCTCATGAACACTGAAGCTTTCTTT
TRBD1 | TRBJ2-6 | . | TRBV19 | CASRQQGALATGANVLTF | TGTGCCAGTAGGCAACAGGGGGCCCTTGCGACTGGGGCCAACGTCCTGACTTTC
TRBD1 | TRBJ1-2 | . | TRBV5-4 | CASSFDRGSGYTF | TGTGCCAGCAGCTTCGACAGGGGCAGTGGCTACACCTTC
TRBD1 | TRBJ1-2 | . | TRBV7-2 | CASSGDREAYGYTF | TGTGCCAGCAGCGGAGACAGGGAGGCCTATGGCTACACCTTC
TRBD1 | TRBJ2-5 | . | TRBV14 | CASRGGQGSETQYF | TGTGCCAGCAGGGGAGGACAGGGTTCTGAGACCCAGTACTTC
. | TRBJ1-4 | . | TRBV11-2 | CASSFTGSFTEKLFF | TGTGCCAGCAGCTTTACAGGATCCTTTACGGAAAAACTGTTTTTT
. | TRBJ2-7 | . | TRBV12-2 | CASRLEWGGEQYF | TGTGCAAGTCGCTTAGAATGGGGGGGCGAGCAGTACTTC
TRBD2 | TRBJ2-7 | . | TRBV7-2 | CASSFSGSSYEQYF | TGTGCCAGCAGCTTCAGCGGGAGCTCCTACGAGCAGTACTTC
. | TRBJ1-2 | . | TRBV5-6 | CASSKNRRANYGYTF | TGTGCCAGCAGCAAAAACAGGAGAGCTAACTATGGCTACACCTTC
. | TRBJ1-2 | . | TRBV5-1 | CASSPTENYGYTF | TGCGCCAGCAGCCCGACAGAAAACTATGGCTACACCTTC
. | TRBJ1-1 | . | TRBV30 | CAWSVADTEAFF | TGTGCCTGGAGTGTAGCGGACACTGAAGCTTTCTTT
. | TRBJ1-1 | . | TRBV2 | CASSSSGTGKTEAFF | TGTGCCAGCAGCAGTTCCGGAACGGGGAAGACTGAAGCTTTCTTT
TRBD1 | TRBJ1-6 | few | TRBV6-6 | CASSYSRTGDSPLHF | TGTGCCAGCAGTTACTCCCGGACAGGGGATTCACCCCTCCACTTT
. | TRBJ2-3 | . | TRBV9 | CASSVGIGGTDTQYF | TGTGCCAGCAGCGTAGGAATAGGGGGCACAGATACGCAGTATTTT
TRBD2 | TRBJ2-7 | . | TRBV4-3 | CASSQAREGGYEQYF | TGCGCCAGCAGCCAAGCACGGGAGGGGGGCTACGAGCAGTACTTC
TRBD1 | TRBJ1-6 | once | TRBV4-2 | CASSQEPGGGNSPLHF | TGTGCCAGCAGCCAAGAACCAGGGGGCGGTAATTCACCCCTCCACTTT
. | TRBJ1-5 | . | TRBV28 | CASRGPYSNQPQHF | TGTGCCAGCAGGGGACCCTATAGCAATCAGCCCCAGCATTTT
. | TRBJ2-7 | . | TRBV5-5 | CASSLGGLGYEQYF | TGTGCCAGCAGCTTGGGGGGACTTGGGTACGAGCAGTACTTC
. | TRBJ1-5 | . | TRBV2 | CASKDRISGQPQHF | TGTGCCAGCAAAGACAGGATCTCGGGTCAGCCCCAGCATTTT
. | TRBJ2-5 | . | TRBV2 | CASSPQETQYF | TGTGCCAGCAGTCCCCAAGAGACCCAGTACTTC
. | TRBJ1-1 | . | TRBV7-2 | CASSGQPNTEAFF | TGTGCCAGCAGCGGACAACCGAACACTGAAGCTTTCTTT
. | TRBJ1-1 | . | TRBV28 | CASRGQENTEAFF | TGTGCCAGCAGGGGGCAGGAGAACACTGAAGCTTTCTTT
TRBD2 | TRBJ2-3 | . | TRBV7-9 | CASSLGLAGFADTQYF | TGTGCCAGCAGCTTAGGACTAGCGGGGTTCGCAGATACGCAGTATTTT
TRBD2 | TRBJ2-7 | . | TRBV18 | CASSISGNSYEQYF | TGTGCCAGCTCAATTAGCGGGAACTCCTACGAGCAGTACTTC
TRBD2 | TRBJ2-2 | . | TRBV5-1 | CASSLPSGGANTGELFF | TGCGCCAGCAGCTTGCCTAGCGGGGGGGCGAACACCGGGGAGCTGTTTTTT
. | TRBJ2-7 | . | TRBV7-2 | CASSPQEDEQYF | TGTGCCAGCAGCCCTCAGGAAGACGAGCAGTACTTC
. | TRBJ1-3 | . | TRBV11-2 | CASSPVRNTIYF | TGTGCCAGCAGCCCCGTGAGAAACACCATATATTTT
TRBD2 | TRBJ2-1 | . | TRBV28 | CASIAGGAYNEQFF | TGTGCCAGCATCGCGGGAGGCGCCTACAATGAGCAGTTCTTC
TRBD1 | TRBJ1-2 | . | TRBV19 | CASSSQGGSSNYGYTF | TGTGCCAGTAGCTCCCAGGGGGGCAGCTCGAACTATGGCTACACCTTC
. | TRBJ2-3 | . | TRBV18 | CASSPSTDTQYF | TGTGCCAGCTCACCGAGCACAGATACGCAGTATTTT
TRBD1 | TRBJ1-2 | . | TRBV9 | CASSQGGTGGFGYTF | TGTGCCAGCAGCCAAGGTGGGACAGGGGGCTTTGGCTACACCTTC
. | TRBJ1-1 | . | TRBV10-3 | CAIRGTENTEAFF | TGTGCCATCAGGGGGACGGAGAACACTGAAGCTTTCTTT
TRBD1 | TRBJ2-3 | . | TRBV27 | CASSLSTGGVSTDTQYF | TGTGCCAGCAGTTTATCGACAGGGGGGGTTAGCACAGATACGCAGTATTTT
TRBD2 | TRBJ2-5 | . | TRBV19 | CATGAGTSGFQETQYF | TGTGCCACCGGGGCCGGGACTAGCGGATTTCAAGAGACCCAGTACTTC
. | TRBJ2-7 | . | TRBV14 | CASSPFTGSSEQYF | TGTGCCAGCAGCCCCTTTACAGGGTCAAGCGAGCAGTACTTC
. | TRBJ1-2 | . | TRBV5-1 | CASSPRGLHYGYTF | TGCGCCAGCAGCCCCAGGGGCCTTCACTATGGCTACACCTTC
. | TRBJ1-2 | . | TRBV29-1 | CSVAGNFDGGYTF | TGCAGCGTTGCGGGCAACTTTGACGGGGGCTACACCTTC
. | TRBJ2-1 | . | TRBV11-3 | CASSLQDEQFF | TGTGCCAGCAGCTTACAGGATGAGCAGTTCTTC
. | TRBJ2-3 | . | TRBV2 | CASSESLMTQYF | TGTGCCAGCAGTGAATCGCTAATGACGCAGTATTTT
. | TRBJ1-1 | . | TRBV6-1 | CASSYTAPKAFF | TGTGCCAGCAGTTATACGGCCCCCAAAGCTTTCTTT
. | TRBJ1-4 | . | TRBV6-5 | CASSPAANEEKLFF | TGTGCCAGCAGCCCTGCGGCTAATGAGGAAAAACTGTTTTTT